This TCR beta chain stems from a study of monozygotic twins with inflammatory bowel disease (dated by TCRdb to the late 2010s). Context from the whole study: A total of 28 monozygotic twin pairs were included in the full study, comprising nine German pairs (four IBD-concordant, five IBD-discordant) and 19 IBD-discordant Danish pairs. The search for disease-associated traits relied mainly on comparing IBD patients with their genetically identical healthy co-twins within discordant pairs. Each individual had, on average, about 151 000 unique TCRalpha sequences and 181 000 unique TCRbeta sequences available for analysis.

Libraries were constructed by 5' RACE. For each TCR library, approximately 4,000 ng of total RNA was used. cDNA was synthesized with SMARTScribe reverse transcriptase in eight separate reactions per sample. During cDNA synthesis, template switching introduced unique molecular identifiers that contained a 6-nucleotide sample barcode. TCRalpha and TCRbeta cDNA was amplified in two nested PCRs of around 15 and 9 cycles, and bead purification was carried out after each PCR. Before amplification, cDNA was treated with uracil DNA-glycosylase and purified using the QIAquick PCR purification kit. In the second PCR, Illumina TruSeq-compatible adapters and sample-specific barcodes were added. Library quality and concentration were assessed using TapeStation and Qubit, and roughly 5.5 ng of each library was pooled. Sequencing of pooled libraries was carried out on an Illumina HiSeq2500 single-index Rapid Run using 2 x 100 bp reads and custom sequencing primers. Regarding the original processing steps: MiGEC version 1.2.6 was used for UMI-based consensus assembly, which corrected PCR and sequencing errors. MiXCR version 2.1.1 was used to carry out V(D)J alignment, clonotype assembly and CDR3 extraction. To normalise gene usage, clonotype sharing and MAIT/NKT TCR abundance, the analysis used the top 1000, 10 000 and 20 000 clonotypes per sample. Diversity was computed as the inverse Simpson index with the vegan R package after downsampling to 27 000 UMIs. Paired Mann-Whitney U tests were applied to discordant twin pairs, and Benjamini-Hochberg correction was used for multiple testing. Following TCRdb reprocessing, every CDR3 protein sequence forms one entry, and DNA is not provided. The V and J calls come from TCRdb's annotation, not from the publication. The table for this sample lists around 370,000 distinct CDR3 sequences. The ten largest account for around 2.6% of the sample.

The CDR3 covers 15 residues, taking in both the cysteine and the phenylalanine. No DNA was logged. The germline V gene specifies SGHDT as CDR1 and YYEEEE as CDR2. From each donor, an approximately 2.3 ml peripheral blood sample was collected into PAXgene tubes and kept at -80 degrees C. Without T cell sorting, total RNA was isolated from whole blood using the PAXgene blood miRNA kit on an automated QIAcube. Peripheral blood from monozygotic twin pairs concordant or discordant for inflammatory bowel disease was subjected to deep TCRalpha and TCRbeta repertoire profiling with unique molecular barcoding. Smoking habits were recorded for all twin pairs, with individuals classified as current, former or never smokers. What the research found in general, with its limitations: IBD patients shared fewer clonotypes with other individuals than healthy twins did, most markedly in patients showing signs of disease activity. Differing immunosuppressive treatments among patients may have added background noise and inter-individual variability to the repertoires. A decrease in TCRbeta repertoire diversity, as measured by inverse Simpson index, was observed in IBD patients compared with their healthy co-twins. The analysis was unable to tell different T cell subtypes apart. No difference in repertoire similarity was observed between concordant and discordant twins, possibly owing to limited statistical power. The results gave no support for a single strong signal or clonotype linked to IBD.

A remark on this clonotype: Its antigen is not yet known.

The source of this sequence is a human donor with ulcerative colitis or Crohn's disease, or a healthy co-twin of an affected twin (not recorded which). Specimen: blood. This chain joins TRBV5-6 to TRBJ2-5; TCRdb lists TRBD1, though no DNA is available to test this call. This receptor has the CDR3 CASSLGGWHQETQYF.